These 28 T cell receptor beta chains share one sample of origin, sequenced in a study of tumor and adjacent non-tumor tissue in lung cancer. TCRbeta libraries were built with three rounds of nested PCR, modified from ARM-PCR. In TCRdb, the multiplex PCR reads were re-called with MiXCR into one record per CDR3 protein. The sample has 120,000 to 150,000 distinct CDR3 sequences; 60% to 70% are singletons. RNA was extracted from bulk tissue without any cell sorting. Sequenced: lung tumor tissue. The receptors come from a man aged 60-69 years with small cell lung cancer.

Comments on this clonotype: Being one base from a much bigger clone, this may be a read error. The J gene is TRBJ1-2, the V gene TRBV20-1, with D uncertain. The CDR3 contains 14 residues. Germline loops: CDR1 DFQATT, CDR2 SNEGSKA (reference sequence). The ends were cut back, 3 bases at V and 3 bases at J, with 14 bases in the middle. CDR3 loop: CSASLSEPDYGYTF. In nucleotides, the CDR3 is TGCAGTGCTAGTTTGTCGGAGCCGGACTATGGCTACACCTTC.

This chain joins TRBV30 and TRBJ1-1; a weak D match, TRBD1 (6 bases). The germline V gene encodes CDR1 GTSNPN and CDR2 SVGIG (reference sequence). This CDR3 is built from 13 residues. V lost 0 bases and J 7 bases, leaving 12 bases between the germline ends. CDR3 region: CAWSVQLGGEAFF. The CDR3, as DNA: TGTGCCTGGAGTGTACAATTAGGGGGTGAAGCTTTCTTT.

This clonotype was recorded once. Germline is not matched at one junction end, which may reflect a read error. CDR3 amino acids: CSVRAGVVEQFF. DNA of the CDR3: TGCAGTGTTAGAGCGGGAGTAGTTGAGCAGTTTTTC. The chain combines TRBV20-1 with TRBJ2-1; TRBD2 aligns across 8 bases. CDR1 is DFQATT and CDR2 is SNEGSKA in the germline V gene (reference sequence). This CDR3 spans 12 amino acids.

For this clonotype: This clone may be a read error of a much larger clone one base away. The chain is built from TRBV7-8 and TRBJ2-1; D is ambiguous. The CDR3 totals 16 residues. V was clipped by 2 bases and J by 10 bases, with 21 bases between them. CDR1 SGHVS and CDR2 FQNEAQ come from the germline V gene. In DNA, the CDR3 is TGTGCCAGCAGCTTATTTGTGGCCCAGAGTTTGATCGAGCAGTTCTTC. Its protein product is CASSLFVAQSLIEQFF.

Comments on this clonotype: This may come from a read error, since a much larger clone is one base off. The J gene is TRBJ2-2, the V gene TRBV12-3 or TRBV12-4; D might be TRBD1 (5 bases). This CDR3 contains 16 residues. Trimming pared 5 bases from V and 2 bases from J, leaving 15 bases between. The CDR3 loop is CASSLRPGQNTGELFF. The CDR3 coding sequence is TGTGCCAGCAGTCTCAGGCCAGGGCAAAACACCGGGGAGCTGTTTTTT.

The chain links TRBV6-1 to TRBJ2-3; D call uncertain. In germline, CDR1 is MNHNS, CDR2 SASEGT. The V end lost 2 bases, the J end lost 3 bases, and 12 bases lay between the germline ends. This CDR3 has 15 residues. This chain's CDR3 is CASSETVGLTDTQYF. CDR3 DNA sequence: TGTGCCAGCAGTGAAACAGTCGGATTGACAGATACGCAGTATTTT.

This clonotype was observed once. An end of the junction does not agree with germline; a read error may underlie this. The chain employs TRBV6-6 and TRBJ1-5; 7 positions agree with TRBD1. Germline loops: CDR1 MNHNY, CDR2 SVGAGI (reference sequence). The CDR3 totals 16 residues. CDR3 sequence reads: CACSTLQGGSYQPQHF. In nucleotides, the CDR3 is TGTGCCTGCAGTACGCTGCAGGGGGGTAGCTATCAGCCCCAGCATTTT.

V gene TRBV20-1 combines with J gene TRBJ2-3; 9 bases are shared with TRBD2. Germline V CDR1 and CDR2: DFQATT, SNEGSKA (reference sequence). J gave up 2 bases and V 5 bases, and 11 bases lay outside the gene matches. This CDR3 is built from 16 residues. The CDR3 bases are TGCAGTGCTGAGTCCTTAAGCGGGGGGTCCACAGATACGCAGTATTTT. This codes for CSAESLSGGSTDTQYF.

This clonotype occurred many times. The chain couples TRBV29-1 to TRBJ2-5; D is unclear. Germline CDR1 is SQVTM and CDR2 is ANQGSEA. This CDR3 region has 12 residues. V was clipped by 3 bases and J by 1 base, with 6 bases between them. For the CDR3, the DNA is TGCAGCGTTGATAGAGTCCAAGAGACCCAGTACTTC. This encodes CSVDRVQETQYF.

As concerns this clonotype: Given a much more abundant clone one base away, this may be a read error. The chain carries TRBV6-2 or TRBV6-3 and TRBJ2-5; D perhaps matches TRBD2 (5 bases). CDR1 is MNHEY, CDR2 SVGEGT, per germline. The CDR3 runs 16 residues. The ends were cut back, 4 bases at V and 5 bases at J, with 20 bases in the middle. CDR3 sequence reads: CASSSPIIGIGETQYF. Written as DNA, the CDR3 is TGTGCCAGCAGTTCCCCTATTATCGGGATAGGTGAGACCCAGTACTTC.

With respect to this clonotype: Because the CDR3's place on the DNA is in doubt, the DNA is left out and the CDR3 is given as listed by TCRdb. J is TRBJ2-1 and V is TRBV11-3; TRBD1, the table's D call, lacks a check against the DNA. Germline values: CDR1 SGHNT, CDR2 YENEEA. A total of 16 residues make up the CDR3, ends included. CDR3: CANSFAPGAEKNELFF.

Comments on this clonotype: This may stem from a read error, because a much larger clone lies one nucleotide away. The chain has TRBV6-1 and TRBJ2-2, with D uncertain. Trimming cost V 7 bases and J 6 bases, with 12 bases left between them. Germline assignment: CDR1 MNHNS and CDR2 SASEGT. The CDR3 contains 13 residues. The CDR3 here is CASMKLWAGELFF. The CDR3 DNA reads as TGTGCCAGCATGAAACTCTGGGCCGGGGAGCTGTTTTTT.

This clonotype was observed at least ten times. V is TRBV29-1 and J is TRBJ1-5; TRBD1 is a possible D gene (6 bases). The CDR3 has 13 amino acids. Trimming removed 7 bases at V and 6 bases at J, with 16 bases between. Germline CDR1 and CDR2: SQVTM and ANQGSEA. The CDR3 DNA is TGCAGCGCCACACAGGGTAACAGTCAGCCCCAGCATTTT. This gives the protein CSATQGNSQPQHF. Full variable domain (remainder filled in from reference TRBV29-1 and TRBJ1-5): SAVISQKPSRDICQRGTSLTIQCQVDSQVTMMFWYRQQPGQSLTLIATANQGSEATYESGFVIDKFPISRPNLTFSTLTVSNMSPEDSSIYLCSATQGNSQPQHFGDGTRLSIL.

This clonotype occurred many times. The chain combines TRBV2 with TRBJ2-1; TRBD2 might be the D (5 bases). V lost 6 bases to trimming and J lost 5 bases, with 29 bases between them. From germline, CDR1 is SNHLY and CDR2 FYNNEI. This CDR3 comprises 19 residues. The CDR3 spells CASRRMLSGSGLGHNEQFF. The CDR3 DNA sequence: TGTGCCAGCAGACGTATGCTCTCTGGGAGCGGATTAGGGCACAATGAGCAGTTCTTC.

Of note for this clonotype: A much larger clonotype is one base distant, so this may be a read error. V gene TRBV4-2 combines with J gene TRBJ2-3, with TRBD2 identical over 9 bases. The germline V gene has CDR1 LGHNA and CDR2 YNFKEQ. This CDR3 has 19 amino acids. CDR3 residues: CTSSQDWRLAEAGTDTQYF. The DNA for the CDR3 is TGTACCAGCAGCCAAGATTGGAGACTAGCGGAGGCGGGCACAGATACGCAGTATTTT.

As to this clonotype: The CDR3 ends on some other residue instead of the conserved phenylalanine or tryptophan, so this is likely a read error. This chain connects TRBV6-6 to TRBJ2-7; D is undetermined. The CDR3 is 13 residues long. Trimming cost V 5 bases and J 6 bases, with 14 bases left between them. CDR1 is MNHNY and CDR2 is SVGAGI in the germline V gene (reference sequence). CDR3 region: CASSAHSFAEQYI. The CDR3, as DNA: TGTGCCAGCAGTGCCCATTCTTTCGCCGAGCAGTACATC.

The rearrangement links TRBV10-1 to TRBJ2-2; no definite D call. Germline V gives CDR1 WNHNN, CDR2 SYGVQD (reference sequence). CDR3 length: 15 amino acids. With 1 base removed from V and 1 base from J, the gap between germline ends came to 7 bases. The CDR3 coding sequence is TGCGCCAGCAGTGAGTTCGAAGGGAACACCGGGGAGCTGTTTTTT. This encodes CASSEFEGNTGELFF.

Of note for this clonotype: It may be a read error: a sequence one base away is much more abundant. The rearrangement joins TRBV20-1 to TRBJ2-7, with D unclear. The germline V gene has CDR1 DFQATT and CDR2 SNEGSKA (reference sequence). V was trimmed by 1 base and J by 3 bases, leaving 10 bases between them. The CDR3 is made up of 13 amino acids. For the CDR3, the DNA is TGCAGTGCTAGAGGCTCATCGGACTACGAGCAGTACTTC. It specifies CSARGSSDYEQYF.

The J gene is TRBJ1-3, the V gene TRBV6-5; no clear D gene. The V gene's germline CDR1 is MNHEY and CDR2 SVGAGI. Trimming removed 10 bases at V and 0 bases at J, with 10 bases between. The CDR3 spans 13 residues. The DNA for the CDR3 is TGTGCCACGGCGGGAAGCTCTGGAAACACCATATATTTT. Translated: CATAGSSGNTIYF.

J is TRBJ2-7 and V is TRBV20-1; TRBD2 agrees at 7 bases. This CDR3 region has 15 residues. J lost 3 bases, V lost 0 bases, and 8 bases had no gene match. Germline V gene sequence: CDR1 DFQATT, CDR2 SNEGSKA (reference sequence). CDR3 sequence reads: CSARDYGGSSYEQYF. DNA for the CDR3: TGCAGTGCTAGAGATTATGGCGGGAGCAGCTACGAGCAGTACTTC.

The table lists this clonotype with a count of one. This chain joins TRBV6-2 or TRBV6-3 and TRBJ1-3; D is ambiguous. The CDR3 loop spans 12 amino acids. Germline V gene data show CDR1 as MNHEY and CDR2 as SVGEGT. Trimming left V 9 bases short and J 7 bases short, with 13 bases between. The CDR3 reads CARSPKWNTIYF. CDR3 nucleotides: TGTGCCAGAAGTCCGAAATGGAACACCATATATTTT.

A remark on this clonotype: No conserved phenylalanine or tryptophan ends this CDR3, so it is likely a read error. The chain couples TRBV4-2 to TRBJ1-3, with D possibly TRBD1 on 6 matching bases. Germline V gives CDR1 LGHNA, CDR2 YNFKEQ. The CDR3 is 16 residues long. The CDR3 loop reads CASNQGGAGAGNTIYL. CDR3 sequence (DNA): TGTGCCAGCAACCAAGGCGGTGCAGGGGCTGGAAACACCATATATCTT.

The V gene is TRBV12-3 or TRBV12-4, the J gene TRBJ1-1; D remains unclear. The CDR3 consists of 13 residues. Trimming left V 10 bases short and J 3 bases short, with 15 bases between. The CDR3 reads CAISLTSYTEAFF. CDR3 DNA sequence: TGTGCCATTAGTTTAACATCTTACACTGAAGCTTTCTTT.

The J gene is TRBJ2-1, the V gene TRBV6-5; D not resolved. The germline V gene encodes CDR1 MNHEY and CDR2 SVGAGI. Trimming stripped 4 bases from V and 2 bases from J, with 12 bases between. The CDR3 has 15 residues. The CDR3 spells CASSLKPRTYNEQFF. The CDR3 region has the DNA TGTGCCAGCAGTTTAAAGCCGAGAACCTACAATGAGCAGTTCTTC.

This clonotype appeared many times. The chain recombines TRBV6-6 with TRBJ2-3; 10 nucleotides agree with TRBD2. The CDR3 is made up of 16 amino acids. Germline assignment: CDR1 MNHNY and CDR2 SVGAGI (reference sequence). Unmatched junction bases numbered 10, after V lost 6 bases and J lost 4 bases. CDR3 coding DNA: TGTGCCAGCAGCCCCGGACTAGCGGAAAACTCAGATACGCAGTATTTT. This gives the protein CASSPGLAENSDTQYF.

About this clonotype itself: At one of its ends the junction is not consistent with the germline gene, which may arise from a read error. This CDR3 is CASSGRCDRGGYTF. CDR3 nucleotide sequence: TGTGCCAGCAGTGGAAGATGTGACAGGGGCGGCTACACTTTC. The chain couples TRBV6-1 to TRBJ1-2; TRBD1 matches at 8 bases. The CDR3 spans 14 residues. From germline, CDR1 is MNHNS and CDR2 SASEGT.

A note on this clonotype: Since a much larger clone is just one base distant, this may be a read error. This chain uses TRBV6-5 with TRBJ2-2; the D call may be TRBD1 or TRBD2 (5 bases each). Trimming removed 10 bases from V and 8 bases from J, with 20 bases in between. The CDR3 length is 14 residues. Germline CDR1 MNHEY, CDR2 SVGAGI. This chain's CDR3 is CANSYRGRAGELFF. The CDR3 DNA reads TGTGCCAACAGCTACCGGGGCCGAGCTGGGGAGCTGTTTTTT.

The V and J genes are TRBV11-2 and TRBJ2-1, with TRBD2 identical over 13 bases. The CDR3 loop spans 15 amino acids. Looked up from germline, CDR1 is SGHAT and CDR2 is FQNNGV. CDR3 loop: CVSSLLAGGFDEQFF. DNA of the CDR3: TGTGTCAGTAGCTTACTAGCGGGAGGGTTCGATGAGCAGTTCTTC.